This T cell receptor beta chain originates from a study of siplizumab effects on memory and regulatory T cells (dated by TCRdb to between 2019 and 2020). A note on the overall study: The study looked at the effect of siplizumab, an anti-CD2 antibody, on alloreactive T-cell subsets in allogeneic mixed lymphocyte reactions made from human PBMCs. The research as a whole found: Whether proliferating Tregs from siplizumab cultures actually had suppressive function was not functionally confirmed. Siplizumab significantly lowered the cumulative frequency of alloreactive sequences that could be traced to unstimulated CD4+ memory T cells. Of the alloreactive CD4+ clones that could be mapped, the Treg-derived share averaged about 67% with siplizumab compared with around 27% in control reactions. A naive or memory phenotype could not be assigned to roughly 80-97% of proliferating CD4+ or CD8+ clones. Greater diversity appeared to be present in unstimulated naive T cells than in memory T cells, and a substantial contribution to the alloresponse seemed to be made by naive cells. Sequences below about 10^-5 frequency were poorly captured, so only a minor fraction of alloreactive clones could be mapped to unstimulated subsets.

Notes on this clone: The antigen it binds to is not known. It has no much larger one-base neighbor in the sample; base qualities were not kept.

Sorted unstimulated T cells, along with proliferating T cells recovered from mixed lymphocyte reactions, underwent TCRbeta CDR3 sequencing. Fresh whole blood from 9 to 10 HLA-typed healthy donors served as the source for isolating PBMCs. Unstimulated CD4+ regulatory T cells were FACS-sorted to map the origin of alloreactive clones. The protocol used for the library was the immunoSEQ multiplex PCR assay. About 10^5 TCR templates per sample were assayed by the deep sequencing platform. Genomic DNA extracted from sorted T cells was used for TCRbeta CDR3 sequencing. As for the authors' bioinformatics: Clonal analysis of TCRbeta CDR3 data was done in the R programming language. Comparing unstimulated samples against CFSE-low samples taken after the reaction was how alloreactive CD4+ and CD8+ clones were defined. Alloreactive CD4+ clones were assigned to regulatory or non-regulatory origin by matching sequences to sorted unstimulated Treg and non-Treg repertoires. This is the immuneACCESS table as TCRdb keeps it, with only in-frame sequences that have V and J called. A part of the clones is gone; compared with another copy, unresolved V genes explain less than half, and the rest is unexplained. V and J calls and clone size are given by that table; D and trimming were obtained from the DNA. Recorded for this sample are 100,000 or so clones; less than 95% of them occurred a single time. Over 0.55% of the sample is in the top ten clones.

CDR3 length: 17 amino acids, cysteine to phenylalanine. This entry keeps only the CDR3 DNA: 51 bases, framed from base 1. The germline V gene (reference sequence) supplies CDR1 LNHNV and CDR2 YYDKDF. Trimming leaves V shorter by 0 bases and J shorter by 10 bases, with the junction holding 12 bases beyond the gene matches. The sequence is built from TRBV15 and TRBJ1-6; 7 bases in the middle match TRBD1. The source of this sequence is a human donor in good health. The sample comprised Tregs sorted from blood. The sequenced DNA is TGTGCCACCAGCAGAGATTGGCCGACAGGGCGGCAATCACCCCTCCACTTT. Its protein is CATSRDWPTGRQSPLHF.